This TCR beta chain is drawn from a study of PD-1 blockade in classical Hodgkin lymphoma. About the research overall: Patients received nivolumab 3 mg/kg intravenously every 2 weeks.

With regard to this clone: What it recognizes is unknown.

Study observations and caveats: As was reported, newly diagnosed patients showed lower baseline TCR diversity than healthy donors did. Complete responders' diversity at baseline resembled that of newly diagnosed patients. CD4+ but not CD8+ TCR diversity rose significantly by C4D1.

Autologous stem cell transplantation was followed by relapse in every patient, and brentuximab vedotin exposure varied. TCRdb's table, derived via immunoSEQ multiplex PCR, lists solely in-frame clones and lacks some. The repertoire holds 13,000 or so clones, with around 92% as singletons. V was cut by 5 bases and J by 0 bases, with 19 bases left in between. Germline V gene data show CDR1 as MNHEY and CDR2 as SMNVEV (reference sequence). CDR3 length: 18 residues. This chain joins TRBV27 and TRBJ1-4; D may be TRBD1 (5 bases). The starting material was peripheral blood mononuclear cells (PBMCs), obtained at baseline. This clonotype originated in a human donor with classical Hodgkin lymphoma. The CDR3 here is CASSQSGTAAATNEKLFF. DNA of the CDR3: TGTGCCAGCAGTCAATCCGGGACGGCCGCCGCAACTAATGAAAAACTGTTTTTT.